This T cell receptor beta chain derives from a study of blood T cell repertoires in COVID-19. Study in general: The United States, Italy and Spain supplied acute and convalescent COVID-19 samples.

TCRdb's table, derived via immunoSEQ multiplex PCR, lists solely in-frame clones and lacks some. This sample has 300,000 to 400,000 clones; about 90% occur once, and the top ten carry roughly 3.5%. The receptor's source is a woman aged 18 to 35 who had recovered from COVID-19. What was sequenced was peripheral blood.

Here the CDR3 DNA reads TGCGCCAGCAGCCAAGACCGATCTAGCGGGACGAAAGAGACCCAGTACTTC. It translates to CASSQDRSSGTKETQYF. The chain carries TRBV4-1 and TRBJ2-5, with 9 bases identical to TRBD2. In germline, CDR1 is MGHRA, CDR2 YSYEKL. The length of the CDR3 is 17 residues. V trimming: 0 bases; J trimming: 3 bases; junction bases outside the gene matches: 8.